The 26 T cell receptor beta chains presented below share a single source sample, sequenced in a study of post-analysis software for immune sequencing data (dated by TCRdb to 2013 to 2016). The research as a whole found: Significantly higher frequencies in patients than in controls were found for several TRBV segments, including TRBV5-6, TRBV5-1 and TRBV20-1.

Receptors were amplified or captured by PCR. Sequencing used an Illumina HiSeq 2500. Unique molecular identifiers were incorporated into TCR beta cDNA libraries to reduce PCR and sequencing biases. The public reads were run again by TCRdb, first through fastp at Q25 and then through MiXCR, and only productive beta chains were kept. Rows are combined by CDR3 protein, so each entry shows the most common genes and DNA. The sample yields about 200,000 distinct CDR3 sequences; over 25% were counted once. The ten largest make up around 3.7% of the sample. No antigen is known for these receptors. Sequencing was carried out using blood. The source of these receptors is a girl aged 2 to 17 with multiple sclerosis.

This clonotype was detected many times. This rearrangement joins TRBV9 to TRBJ2-5; 12 bases align to TRBD2. Losses at the gene ends were 3 bases for V and 3 bases for J; bases not matched to a gene: 6. The CDR3 is 16 residues long. The germline V gene encodes CDR1 SGDLS and CDR2 YYNGEE. As DNA, the CDR3 is TGTGCCAGCAGCGAGCGGACTAGCGGGATAGAAGAGACCCAGTACTTC. Encoded protein: CASSERTSGIEETQYF.

Worth noting for this clonotype: A much larger clone sits a single nucleotide away, making a read error possible. The chain links TRBV25-1 to TRBJ2-7; 9 bases are a match to TRBD1. This CDR3 region has 14 residues. Germline CDR1 MGHDK, CDR2 SYGVNS. The ends lost 2 bases at V and 5 bases at J; junction bases unmatched: 4. In DNA form, the CDR3 reads TGTGCCAGCAGTGAAGCACAGGGGGCGGACGAGCAGTACTTC. Translated: CASSEAQGADEQYF.

In this sample, this clonotype turned up a few times. This chain links TRBV7-9 with TRBJ2-1, with 10 bases aligning to TRBD1. V lost 4 bases and J lost 4; bases outside the gene matches: 4. The germline gives CDR1 SEHNR, CDR2 FQNEAQ (reference sequence). This CDR3 spans 15 amino acids. The CDR3, as DNA: TGTGCCAGCAGCTCGGGACAGGGGCTTTACAATGAGCAGTTCTTC. Translation: CASSSGQGLYNEQFF.

The rearrangement links TRBV20-1 to TRBJ1-1, with D possibly TRBD1 on 5 matching bases. Germline V gene sequence: CDR1 DFQATT, CDR2 SNEGSKA (reference sequence). V lost 3 bases and J 0 bases, leaving 14 bases between the germline ends. The CDR3 runs to 15 residues. As DNA, the CDR3 is TGCAGTGCTAGCATGGCAGGGAATATGAACACTGAAGCTTTCTTT. This encodes CSASMAGNMNTEAFF.

Only a few counts were recorded for this clonotype. The V gene is TRBV4-1, the J gene TRBJ1-1, with no clear D. The CDR3 has 13 residues. CDR1 MGHRA and CDR2 YSYEKL come from the germline V gene. Trimming took off 5 bases at V and 4 bases at J, with 11 bases between the two ends. CDR3 in DNA: TGCGCCAGCAGCGATGGACGGACCACTGAAGCTTTCTTT. Residues: CASSDGRTTEAFF.

This clonotype was found a few times. A much larger clonotype is one base distant, so this may be a read error. J is TRBJ2-7 and V is TRBV20-1, with TRBD1 matching 9 bases. This CDR3 spans 12 amino acids. Germline V gene data show CDR1 as DFQATT and CDR2 as SNEGSKA (reference sequence). This chain's CDR3 is CRAQTGGYEQYF. The CDR3 nucleotides read TGCAGGGCCCAGACAGGGGGCTACGAGCAGTACTTC.

This clonotype was seen repeatedly, ten times or more. This chain links TRBV29-1 with TRBJ2-1; TRBD1 aligns across 8 bases. V lost 7 bases, J lost 0 bases, and 2 bases stayed unmatched. This CDR3 contains 13 residues. From germline, CDR1 is SQVTM and CDR2 ANQGSEA. CDR3 residues: CSADRGSYNEQFF. The DNA for the CDR3 is TGCAGCGCTGACAGGGGCTCCTACAATGAGCAGTTCTTC.

The table lists this clonotype with many counts. J is TRBJ2-3 and V is TRBV5-1; the match to TRBD2 covers 12 bases. Germline CDR1 reads SGHRS; CDR2 reads YFSETQ. V was pared by 4 bases and J by 1 base, with 4 bases of the junction left unmatched. CDR3 length equals 16 residues. In DNA form, the CDR3 reads TGCGCCAGCAGCAAACGACTAGCGGGAGGCACAGATACGCAGTATTTT. Its translation is CASSKRLAGGTDTQYF.

This clonotype has more than one count but fewer than ten. The chain links TRBV2 to TRBJ1-5; 7 positions match TRBD1. CDR3 size: 15 residues. CDR1 and CDR2 (germline): SNHLY, FYNNEI. Trimming took 5 bases from V and 2 from J; bases not matched to a gene: 6. Here the CDR3 DNA reads TGTGCCAGCAGTAATAGACAGGGTGGCAATCAGCCCCAGCATTTT. Its translation: CASSNRQGGNQPQHF.

This clonotype was seen only a few times. CDR3 nucleotide sequence: TGTGCCAGCAGCTTAGCAAATCTAGCGGGAGTGGGGATTCACAATGAGCAGTTCTTC. This translates into CASSLANLAGVGIHNEQFF. V gene TRBV7-8 combines with J gene TRBJ2-1; 10 nucleotides match TRBD2. Germline V lookup: CDR1 SGHVS, CDR2 FQNEAQ. The CDR3 consists of 19 residues. V gave up 0 bases and J gave up 5 bases; unmatched junction bases: 13.

This chain joins TRBV20-1 and TRBJ1-6; D not resolved. In germline, CDR1 is DFQATT, CDR2 SNEGSKA (reference sequence). The V gene lost 4 bases and the J gene lost 5 bases, with 18 bases spanning the gap. The CDR3 has 16 amino acids. CDR3: CSATRSWGYDNSPLHF. Written as DNA, the CDR3 is TGCAGTGCTACAAGGTCTTGGGGATACGATAATTCACCCCTCCACTTT.

The V and J genes are TRBV2 and TRBJ1-5; D unresolved. Germline CDR1 and CDR2: SNHLY and FYNNEI. This CDR3 contains 14 residues. Deletions cut 1 base from V and 5 bases from J, with 9 bases between. CDR3: CASSEGQVDQPQHF. The CDR3 DNA reads as TGTGCCAGCAGTGAAGGGCAAGTAGATCAGCCCCAGCATTTT.

The rearrangement uses TRBV7-3 and TRBJ2-2; D gene uncertain. Deletions cut 5 bases from V and 8 bases from J, with 6 bases between. CDR1 and CDR2 (germline): SGHTA, FQGTGA. The CDR3 loop spans 11 amino acids. DNA of the CDR3: TGTGCCAGCAGCGCCGGGGGGGAGCTGTTTTTT. It encodes CASSAGGELFF.

In its sample, this clonotype was seen many times. The rearrangement joins TRBV4-1 to TRBJ2-1; TRBD2 might be the D (6 bases). The V and J ends lost 4 bases and 5 bases respectively, with 21 bases between them. The germline V gene encodes CDR1 MGHRA and CDR2 YSYEKL. The CDR3 sequence is 17 residues long. The CDR3 loop is CASSRTQNRGTHNEQFF. For the CDR3, the DNA is TGCGCCAGCAGCCGCACTCAAAATCGCGGGACCCACAATGAGCAGTTCTTC.

This clonotype was counted many times. The chain carries TRBV20-1 and TRBJ2-7; TRBD1 or TRBD2 may be the D gene (5 bases each). Germline values: CDR1 DFQATT, CDR2 SNEGSKA (reference sequence). The CDR3 sequence is 12 residues long. V lost 5 bases to trimming and J lost 4 bases, with 12 bases between them. Written as DNA, the CDR3 is TGCAGTGCTCCCCGGGGCCCTTACGAGCAGTACTTC. It is translated as CSAPRGPYEQYF.

V is TRBV9 and J is TRBJ1-1; 7 bases match TRBD1. The CDR3 loop spans 13 amino acids. Germline CDR1 SGDLS, CDR2 YYNGEE. The trim removed 4 bases at V and 5 bases at J, leaving 5 bases unmatched. CDR3 nucleotide sequence: TGTGCCAGCAGCCACAGGGGAGGTACTGAAGCTTTCTTT. As protein: CASSHRGGTEAFF. The variable domain in full, with the rest retrieved from reference TRBV9 and TRBJ1-1, is DSGVTQTPKHLITATGQRVTLRCSPRSGDLSVYWYQQSLDQGLQFLIQYYNGEERAKGNILERFSAQQFPDLHSELNLSSLELGDSALYFCASSHRGGTEAFFGQGTRLTVV.

This sequence joins TRBV2 and TRBJ2-6; 8 bases fit TRBD1. This CDR3 has 15 residues. Trimming removed 9 bases from V and 0 bases from J; junction bases left unmatched: 4. Germline CDR1 is SNHLY and CDR2 is FYNNEI. CDR3 bases: TGTGCCAGTCGGACAGGGCCCTCTGGGGCCAACGTCCTGACTTTC. This gives the protein CASRTGPSGANVLTF.

This clonotype occurred many times. The V and J genes are TRBV5-1 and TRBJ2-1; no clear D. The length of the CDR3 is 11 residues. Germline values: CDR1 SGHRS, CDR2 YFSETQ. The V end lost 4 bases, the J end lost 6 bases, and 5 bases lay between the germline ends. In nucleotides, the CDR3 is TGCGCCAGCAGCGTCGGCAATGAGCAGTTCTTC. The encoded protein is CASSVGNEQFF.

This rearrangement joins TRBV10-1 to TRBJ2-3; D is possibly TRBD2 (6 bases). Looked up from germline, CDR1 is WNHNN and CDR2 is SYGVQD (reference sequence). The CDR3 is 12 amino acids. Between the trimmed V and J ends, which lost 9 bases and 5 bases, there was a span of 12 bases. CDR3: CASSWGVDTQYF. DNA of the CDR3: TGCGCCAGTAGCTGGGGGGTAGATACGCAGTATTTT.

This chain uses TRBV5-1 with TRBJ1-2; D is perhaps TRBD1 (5 bases). The V end lost 7 bases, the J end lost 4 bases, and 14 bases lay between the germline ends. Germline V CDR1 and CDR2: SGHRS, YFSETQ. The CDR3 runs 13 residues. CDR3 in amino acids: CASGGGDSYGYTF. DNA of the CDR3: TGCGCCAGCGGGGGTGGGGACTCCTATGGCTACACCTTC. Full variable domain (remainder filled in from reference TRBV5-1 and TRBJ1-2): KAGVTQTPRYLIKTRGQQVTLSCSPISGHRSVSWYQQTPGQGLQFLFEYFSETQRNKGNFPGRFSGRQFSNSRSEMNVSTLELGDSALYLCASGGGDSYGYTFGSGTRLTVV.

Notes on this clonotype: A junction end diverges from the germline sequence, so it may reflect a read error. Written as DNA, the CDR3 is TGTACCAGCAGCGTAGGACAGAACTATGGCTACACCTTC. Encoded protein: CTSSVGQNYGYTF. The V call is TRBV9, the J call TRBJ1-2; perhaps TRBD1 as D (6 bases). Germline loops: CDR1 SGDLS, CDR2 YYNGEE. This CDR3 is 13 amino acids long.

This clonotype was found many times. CDR3 DNA: TGTGCCAGCAGCCGCCAGGGACACGAGCAGTACTTC. Translating it yields CASSRQGHEQYF. This chain joins TRBV11-2 and TRBJ2-7; D is tentatively TRBD1 or TRBD2 (5 bases each). The CDR3 loop spans 12 amino acids. CDR1 and CDR2 from the germline V gene are SGHAT and FQNNGV. V was pared by 5 bases and J by 5 bases, with 10 bases between.

The rearrangement uses TRBV5-8 and TRBJ2-7; the D gene is possibly TRBD2 (6 bases). Germline values: CDR1 SGHTS, CDR2 YDEGEE. The ends were cut back, 3 bases at V and 3 bases at J, with 22 bases in the middle. The CDR3 runs 17 residues. Here the CDR3 reads CASSWGLGLHAGYEQYF. The DNA for the CDR3 is TGTGCCAGCAGCTGGGGACTGGGCCTCCACGCAGGCTACGAGCAGTACTTC.

The chain recombines TRBV29-1 with TRBJ2-5; D not resolved. This CDR3 comprises 12 residues. V was trimmed by 3 bases and J by 5 bases, leaving 10 bases between them. In germline, CDR1 is SQVTM, CDR2 ANQGSEA. The DNA for the CDR3 is TGCAGCGTTGAGGGTTTCGGCGAGACCCAGTACTTC. It specifies CSVEGFGETQYF.

The chain links TRBV29-1 to TRBJ1-1; possible D gene TRBD1, 5 bases. Trimming pared 8 bases from V and 4 bases from J, leaving 14 bases between. The CDR3 covers 12 residues. Germline V gene data show CDR1 as SQVTM and CDR2 as ANQGSEA. The CDR3 DNA is TGCAGCACTGGCAAGGGGAGCACTGAAGCTTTCTTT. Its translation: CSTGKGSTEAFF.

At least ten counts were recorded for this clonotype. The chain carries TRBV12-3 or TRBV12-4 and TRBJ1-5; 8 nucleotides align to TRBD1. V trimming: 3 bases; J trimming: 4 bases; junction bases outside the gene matches: 5. CDR3 size: 15 residues. In DNA form, the CDR3 reads TGTGCCAGCAGTTTGGGAGACAGGGGTAATCAGCCCCAGCATTTT. Translation: CASSLGDRGNQPQHF.